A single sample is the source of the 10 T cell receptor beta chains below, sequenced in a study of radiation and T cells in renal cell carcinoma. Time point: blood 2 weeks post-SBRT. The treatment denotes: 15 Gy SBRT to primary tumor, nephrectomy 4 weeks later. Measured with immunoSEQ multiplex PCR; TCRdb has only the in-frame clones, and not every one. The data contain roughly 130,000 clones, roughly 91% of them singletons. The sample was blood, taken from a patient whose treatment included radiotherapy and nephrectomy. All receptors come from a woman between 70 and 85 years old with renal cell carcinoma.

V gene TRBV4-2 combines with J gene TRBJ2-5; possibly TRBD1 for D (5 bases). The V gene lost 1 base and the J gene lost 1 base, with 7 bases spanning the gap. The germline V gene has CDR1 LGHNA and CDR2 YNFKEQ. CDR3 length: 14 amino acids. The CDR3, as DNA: TGTGCCAGCAGCCAAGTTACAGGCCAAGAGACCCAGTACTTC. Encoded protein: CASSQVTGQETQYF.

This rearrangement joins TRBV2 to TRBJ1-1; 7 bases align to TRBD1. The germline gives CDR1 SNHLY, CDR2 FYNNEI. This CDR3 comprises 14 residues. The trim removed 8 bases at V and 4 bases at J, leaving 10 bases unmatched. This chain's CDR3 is CASGQGVSVTEAFF. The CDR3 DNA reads TGTGCCAGCGGCCAGGGGGTTTCGGTCACTGAAGCTTTCTTT.

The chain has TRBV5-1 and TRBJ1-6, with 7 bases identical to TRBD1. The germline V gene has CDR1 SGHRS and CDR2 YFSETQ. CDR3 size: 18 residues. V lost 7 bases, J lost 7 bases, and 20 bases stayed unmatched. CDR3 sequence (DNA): TGCGCCAGCGGGGCACAGGGCTCAGCGACAGGGTTCAATTCACCCCTCCACTTT. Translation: CASGAQGSATGFNSPLHF.

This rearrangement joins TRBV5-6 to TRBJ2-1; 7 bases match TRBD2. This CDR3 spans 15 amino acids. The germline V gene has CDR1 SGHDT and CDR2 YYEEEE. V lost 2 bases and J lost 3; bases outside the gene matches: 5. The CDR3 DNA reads TGTGCCAGCAGCTTTCGGGGGGTAATCTACAATGAGCAGTTCTTC. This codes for CASSFRGVIYNEQFF. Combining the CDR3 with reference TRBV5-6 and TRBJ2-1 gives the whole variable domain DAGVTQSPTHLIKTRGQQVTLRCSPKSGHDTVSWYQQALGQGPQFIFQYYEEEERQRGNFPDRFSGHQFPNYSSELNVNALLLGDSALYLCASSFRGVIYNEQFFGPGTRLTVL.

The CDR3 region is CAWSGQKRGGDGQFF. The CDR3 region has the DNA TGTGCCTGGAGTGGACAAAAGCGGGGAGGAGATGGGCAGTTCTTC. V is TRBV30 and J is TRBJ2-1; TRBD2 matches at 7 bases. CDR1 is GTSNPN, CDR2 SVGIG, per germline (reference sequence). The J segment lost 12 bases and the V segment lost 1 base, leaving 15 bases of the junction unmatched. This CDR3 is built from 15 residues.

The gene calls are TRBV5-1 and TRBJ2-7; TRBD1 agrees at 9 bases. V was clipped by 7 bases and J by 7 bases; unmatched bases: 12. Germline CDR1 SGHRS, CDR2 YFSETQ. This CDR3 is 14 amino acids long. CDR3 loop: CASQSGTGPLEQYF. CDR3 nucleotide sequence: TGCGCCAGCCAGTCAGGGACAGGGCCACTAGAGCAGTACTTC.

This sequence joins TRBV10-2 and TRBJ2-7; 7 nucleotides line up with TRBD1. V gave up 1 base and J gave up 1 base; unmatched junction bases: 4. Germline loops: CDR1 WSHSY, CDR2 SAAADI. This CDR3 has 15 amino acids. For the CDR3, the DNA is TGCGCCAGCAGTGAGTGGGCAGGGGGTTCCTACGAGCAGTACTTC. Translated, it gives CASSEWAGGSYEQYF.

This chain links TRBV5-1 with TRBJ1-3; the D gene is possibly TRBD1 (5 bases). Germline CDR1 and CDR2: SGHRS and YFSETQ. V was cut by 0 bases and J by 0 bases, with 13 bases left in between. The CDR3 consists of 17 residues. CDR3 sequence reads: CASSLVGSGGSGNTIYF. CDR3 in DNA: TGCGCCAGCAGCTTGGTTGGGTCGGGGGGCTCTGGAAACACCATATATTTT.

CDR3 DNA: TGCGCCAGCAGCCAACAACCAGGGGTCCAAGAGACCCAGTACTTC. Protein product: CASSQQPGVQETQYF. V gene TRBV4-3 combines with J gene TRBJ2-5; TRBD1 might be the D (6 bases). Trimming pared 2 bases from V and 1 base from J, leaving 11 bases between. The germline V gene has CDR1 LGHNA and CDR2 YSLEER. CDR3 length: 15 residues.

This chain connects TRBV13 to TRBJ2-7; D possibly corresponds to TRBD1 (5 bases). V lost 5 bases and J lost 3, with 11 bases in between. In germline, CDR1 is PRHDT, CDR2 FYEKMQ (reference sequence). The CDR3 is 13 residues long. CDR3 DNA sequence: TGTGCCAGCAGCCCGAAAGGGGTCTACGAGCAGTACTTC. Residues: CASSPKGVYEQYF.